The present T cell receptor (beta chain) was sequenced within a study of immune cell composition in non-small cell lung cancer. This clone was seen only a few times. This CDR3 has 15 residues. V dropped 6 bases and J dropped 2; count of bases not matched to a gene: 9. The germline V gene encodes CDR1 MNHEY and CDR2 SMNVEV (reference sequence). Assay used: immunoSEQ multiplex PCR; TCRdb lists only in-frame clones, some missing. The table has about 2,500 clones, around 83% seen once. The V and J genes are TRBV27 and TRBJ2-7; the match to TRBD1 covers 8 bases. The sequenced sample consisted of lung tumor tissue. This TCR was recovered from a human donor with non-small cell lung cancer. CDR3: CASRLKGQATYEQYF. The CDR3 nucleotides are TGTGCCAGCAGATTAAAGGGACAGGCTACCTACGAGCAGTACTTC.